These 16 T cell receptor beta chains came from one sample sequenced in a study of identifying expanded T cells in peripheral blood. Libraries were prepared by immunoSEQ multiplex PCR; TCRdb keeps only in-frame clonotypes and omits some of them. The table shows about 85,000 clones, with more than 75% occurring only once. The sequencing sample was made of blood. The receptors were gathered from a person aged 18 to 75 in good health.

The chain couples TRBV27 to TRBJ1-5; possible D gene TRBD1, 6 bases. V was cut by 4 bases and J by 7 bases, with 14 bases left in between. The CDR3 covers 14 residues. Germline assignment: CDR1 MNHEY and CDR2 SMNVEV (reference sequence). The CDR3 is CASSWAGEGQPQHF. CDR3 nucleotides: TGTGCCAGCAGTTGGGCAGGGGAGGGACAGCCCCAGCATTTT.

The genes are TRBV30 and TRBJ1-1; D might be TRBD1 (5 bases). The CDR3 extends over 12 amino acids. Trimming pared 4 bases from V and 0 bases from J, leaving 6 bases between. Germline CDR1 GTSNPN, CDR2 SVGIG (reference sequence). CDR3 DNA: TGTGCCTGGACAGGGTTGAACACTGAAGCTTTCTTT. Amino acid sequence: CAWTGLNTEAFF.

The chain employs TRBV9 and TRBJ1-6; unclear D gene. This CDR3 comprises 15 residues. V lost 0 bases and J lost 9, with 13 bases in between. The V gene's germline CDR1 is SGDLS and CDR2 YYNGEE. CDR3 region: CASSVGFGLTSPLHF. In DNA form, the CDR3 reads TGTGCCAGCAGCGTAGGGTTTGGATTGACTTCACCCCTCCACTTT.

This clone was seen only once. J is TRBJ1-2 and V is TRBV4-3, with D possibly being TRBD1 (5 bases). CDR3 length: 15 residues. Trimming removed 0 bases at V and 4 bases at J, with 12 bases between. Germline V gene sequence: CDR1 LGHNA, CDR2 YSLEER. CDR3 region: CASSQDGGLLYGYTF. The CDR3 DNA follows: TGCGCCAGCAGCCAAGATGGGGGATTACTCTATGGCTACACCTTC.

The chain links TRBV7-9 to TRBJ2-3; D not resolved. The CDR3 totals 14 residues. Trimming took 0 bases from V and 5 from J, leaving 9 bases between them. From germline, CDR1 is SEHNR and CDR2 FQNEAQ (reference sequence). CDR3 coding DNA: TGTGCCAGCAGCTTAGCCCAGGCAGGAGATACGCAGTATTTT. Amino acid sequence: CASSLAQAGDTQYF.

The chain is built from TRBV4-3 and TRBJ2-7; 11 bases fit TRBD1. In germline, CDR1 is LGHNA, CDR2 YSLEER. The CDR3 has 15 residues. The V gene end was trimmed by 0 bases and the J gene end by 4 bases; junction bases not matched to a gene: 2. CDR3 loop: CASSQDGDRGYEQYF. CDR3 DNA: TGCGCCAGCAGCCAAGATGGGGACAGGGGGTACGAGCAGTACTTC.

The rearrangement links TRBV5-1 to TRBJ2-2; D remains ambiguous. The CDR3 length is 13 residues. Trimming pared 4 bases from V and 7 bases from J, leaving 11 bases between. CDR1 and CDR2 (germline): SGHRS, YFSETQ. This CDR3 is CASSSSVSGELFF. In DNA form, the CDR3 reads TGCGCCAGCAGCAGCAGTGTTAGCGGGGAGCTGTTTTTT.

The chain recombines TRBV4-3 with TRBJ2-1; D is possibly TRBD1 (6 bases). Germline CDR1 reads LGHNA; CDR2 reads YSLEER. V shed 2 bases and J shed 1 base, with 15 bases lying between them. This CDR3 has 17 residues. This CDR3 is CASSQQAGALSYNEQFF. The CDR3 DNA is TGCGCCAGCAGCCAACAGGCAGGGGCCCTATCCTACAATGAGCAGTTCTTC.

The chain couples TRBV5-1 to TRBJ2-3; weak D call: TRBD2 (6 bases). CDR3 length equals 15 residues. Per the germline V gene, CDR1 is SGHRS and CDR2 is YFSETQ. V was shortened by 7 bases and J by 1 base, with 16 bases between the two germline ends. The CDR3 here is CASLLLPGGTDTQYF. CDR3 sequence (DNA): TGCGCCAGCCTTCTCCTTCCGGGGGGCACAGATACGCAGTATTTT.

The rearrangement links TRBV7-9 to TRBJ1-1, with D hard to call. Trimming cost V 4 bases and J 6 bases, with 9 bases left between them. The CDR3 spans 12 residues. The germline CDR1 and CDR2 sequences are SEHNR and FQNEAQ (reference sequence). This chain's CDR3 is CASSYVVAEAFF. CDR3 coding DNA: TGTGCCAGCAGCTACGTGGTGGCTGAAGCTTTCTTT. Together with reference TRBV7-9 and TRBJ1-1, the CDR3 gives the full variable domain: DTGVSQNPRHKITKRGQNVTFRCDPISEHNRLYWYRQTLGQGPEFLTYFQNEAQLEKSRLLSDRFSAERPKGSFSTLEIQRTEQGDSAMYLCASSYVVAEAFFGQGTRLTVV.

This sequence joins TRBV7-2 and TRBJ2-1; 7 nucleotides line up with TRBD2. The CDR3 covers 13 residues. J gave up 7 bases and V 8 bases, and 8 bases lay outside the gene matches. Per the germline V gene, CDR1 is SGHTA and CDR2 is FQGNSA. CDR3 amino acids: CASGRLAWNEQFF. The CDR3, as DNA: TGTGCCAGCGGCCGACTAGCTTGGAATGAGCAGTTCTTC.

The rearrangement joins TRBV7-8 to TRBJ2-2; 8 bases fit TRBD2. Germline loops: CDR1 SGHVS, CDR2 FQNEAQ. CDR3 size: 15 residues. V gave up 8 bases and J gave up 1 base; unmatched junction bases: 6. The CDR3 sequence is CASLRGARNTGELFF. The CDR3 coding sequence is TGTGCCAGCCTGCGGGGGGCCCGGAACACCGGGGAGCTGTTTTTT.

This rearrangement joins TRBV7-9 to TRBJ1-4, with D unresolved. CDR3 length equals 13 residues. Germline V lookup: CDR1 SEHNR, CDR2 FQNEAQ (reference sequence). V shed 1 base and J shed 7 bases, with 7 bases lying between them. CDR3 sequence reads: CASSLVASEKLFF. The CDR3 nucleotides read TGTGCCAGCAGCTTAGTGGCGAGTGAAAAACTGTTTTTT.

The chain uses TRBV5-4 and TRBJ2-7; 12 bases are a match to TRBD1. Looked up from germline, CDR1 is SGHNT and CDR2 is YYREEE (reference sequence). CDR3 length: 15 residues. The V gene end was trimmed by 4 bases and the J gene end by 4 bases; junction bases not matched to a gene: 6. The CDR3 region is CASSAGDRGQYEQYF. The CDR3 bases are TGTGCCAGCAGCGCCGGGGACAGGGGGCAATACGAGCAGTACTTC.

The chain joins TRBV18 to TRBJ1-4, with D maybe TRBD1 (5 bases). Germline CDR1 is KGHSH and CDR2 is LQKENI. This CDR3 contains 15 residues. Trimming removed 4 bases from V and 0 bases from J, with 9 bases in between. In nucleotides, the CDR3 is TGTGCCAGCTCACTCGGGGGTCCAACTAATGAAAAACTGTTTTTT. Its protein is CASSLGGPTNEKLFF.

This chain links TRBV28 with TRBJ2-6, with D possibly being TRBD2 (5 bases). Trimming left V 6 bases short and J 13 bases short, with 19 bases between. The CDR3 has 14 amino acids. From germline, CDR1 is MDHEN and CDR2 SYDVKM. CDR3 amino acids: CASRFPRLAGVLTF. The CDR3 DNA is TGTGCCAGCAGGTTTCCTCGGCTAGCCGGTGTCCTGACTTTC.